Below are 29 T cell receptor beta chains sequenced from a single sample in a study of cytomegalovirus exposure and HLA in healthy donors. The PCR contained 60 Vbeta and 13 Jbeta primers. Data came from immunoSEQ multiplex PCR; TCRdb stores just in-frame clones and leaves some out. This sample has roughly 190,000 clones, with around 83% found just once. Sequenced: PBMCs. The receptor source for this set is a man between 35 and 55 years old in good health and CMV-seropositive.

This clone was picked up one time. V gene TRBV5-1 combines with J gene TRBJ1-2; 7 bases align to TRBD1. The germline V gene has CDR1 SGHRS and CDR2 YFSETQ. This CDR3 is built from 14 residues. Losses at the gene ends were 0 bases for V and 4 bases for J; bases not matched to a gene: 3. This chain's CDR3 is CASSLEGTAYGYTF. CDR3 nucleotides: TGCGCCAGCAGCTTGGAGGGGACAGCCTATGGCTACACCTTC.

The CDR3 DNA is TGTGCCAGCAGTTACGGGCCTTATAGCAATCAGCCCCAGCATTTT. Translating gives CASSYGPYSNQPQHF. This chain connects TRBV6-6 to TRBJ1-5; D not resolved. The CDR3 consists of 15 residues. CDR1 is MNHNY and CDR2 is SVGAGI in the germline V gene (reference sequence). The ends were cut back, 2 bases at V and 0 bases at J, with 8 bases in the middle.

This rearrangement joins TRBV19 to TRBJ1-1, with TRBD1 matching 8 bases. The CDR3 is made up of 13 amino acids. Germline CDR1 and CDR2: LNHDA and SQIVND (reference sequence). V was clipped by 9 bases and J by 1 base; unmatched bases: 4. The CDR3 region has the DNA TGTGCCAGCCTGGACAGGGCGAACACTGAAGCTTTCTTT. This encodes CASLDRANTEAFF.

This chain joins TRBV7-2 and TRBJ2-1, with 9 bases lining up with TRBD1. The CDR3 sequence is 15 residues long. The germline CDR1 and CDR2 sequences are SGHTA and FQGNSA. Germline trimming cut 4 bases from V and 5 bases from J; bases unmatched to any gene: 6. As DNA, the CDR3 is TGTGCCAGCAGCTGGGACAGGGCACTGAACAATGAGCAGTTCTTC. Translation: CASSWDRALNNEQFF.

The V call is TRBV28, the J call TRBJ1-2; 7 bases align to TRBD1. V shed 10 bases, J shed 3 bases, and the junction held 8 bases outside the gene matches. Germline values: CDR1 MDHEN, CDR2 SYDVKM. The CDR3 extends over 13 amino acids. CDR3 DNA: TGTGCCACCGAGACAGGGCCAGACTATGGCTACACCTTC. Its translation is CATETGPDYGYTF.

The chain combines TRBV10-3 with TRBJ2-7; 10 bases fit TRBD2. The CDR3 has 15 residues. Germline V CDR1 and CDR2: ENHRY, SYGVKD. V lost 11 bases, J lost 0 bases, and 10 bases stayed unmatched. Written as DNA, the CDR3 is TGTGCCTCCCAAGGGGGACTAGCGACCTCCTACGAGCAGTACTTC. Translation: CASQGGLATSYEQYF.

This chain connects TRBV18 to TRBJ2-7; D ambiguous. Trimming left V 0 bases short and J 6 bases short, with 9 bases between. The CDR3 totals 13 residues. Germline CDR1 reads KGHSH; CDR2 reads LQKENI. CDR3 loop: CASSPPGLPEQYF. The CDR3 nucleotides are TGTGCCAGCTCACCACCGGGCCTGCCCGAGCAGTACTTC. Combining the CDR3 with reference TRBV18 and TRBJ2-7 gives the whole variable domain NAGVMQNPRHLVRRRGQEARLRCSPMKGHSHVYWYRQLPEEGLKFMVYLQKENIIDESGMPKERFSAEFPKEGPSILRIQQVVRGDSAAYFCASSPPGLPEQYFGPGTRLTVT.

The CDR3 spells CASSLAVTRGTDTQYF. DNA of the CDR3: TGTGCCAGCAGCTTAGCGGTAACTAGAGGCACAGATACGCAGTATTTT. V usage is TRBV7-2 and J usage is TRBJ2-3; a possible D gene is TRBD2 (5 bases). CDR1 is SGHTA, CDR2 FQGNSA, per germline. Trimming stripped 0 bases from V and 1 base from J, with 11 bases between. The CDR3 runs 16 residues.

Only a few counts were recorded for this clone. J is TRBJ2-2 and V is TRBV19, with 9 bases matching TRBD1. V trimming: 8 bases; J trimming: 0 bases; junction bases outside the gene matches: 1. The CDR3 extends over 14 amino acids. In germline, CDR1 is LNHDA, CDR2 SQIVND (reference sequence). The CDR3 bases are TGTGCCAGTTACAGGGGGCCGAACACCGGGGAGCTGTTTTTT. Translating gives CASYRGPNTGELFF.

The chain links TRBV19 to TRBJ1-4; 8 positions agree with TRBD1. Germline CDR1 reads LNHDA; CDR2 reads SQIVND (reference sequence). The V gene end was trimmed by 2 bases and the J gene end by 8 bases; junction bases not matched to a gene: 4. CDR3 length equals 14 residues. CDR3 region: CASSIMTGVEKLFF. DNA of the CDR3: TGTGCCAGTAGTATAATGACAGGGGTCGAAAAACTGTTTTTT.

About this clone: At one end, the junction sequence differs from germline, possibly due to a read error. The chain couples TRBV7-9 to TRBJ2-5; the D gene is possibly TRBD1 (6 bases). Per germline, CDR1 SEHNR and CDR2 FQNEAQ (reference sequence). There are 12 residues in the CDR3. The CDR3 spells CSSRGDMETQYF. The CDR3 nucleotides read TGTTCCAGCAGGGGAGATATGGAGACCCAGTACTTC.

The chain has TRBV6-1 and TRBJ2-3, with 10 bases identical to TRBD2. Germline V gives CDR1 MNHNS, CDR2 SASEGT. The CDR3 is made up of 15 amino acids. Losses at the gene ends were 7 bases for V and 3 bases for J; bases not matched to a gene: 7. The CDR3 DNA reads as TGTGCCAGCATCGGACTAGCGGAAGAGACAGATACGCAGTATTTT. Residues: CASIGLAEETDTQYF.

This clone was seen once. The chain links TRBV30 to TRBJ1-1; D might be TRBD1 (6 bases). Trimming removed 1 base at V and 0 bases at J, with 12 bases between. The CDR3 length is 15 residues. Germline CDR1 GTSNPN, CDR2 SVGIG (reference sequence). The CDR3 loop is CAWSGGGQMNTEAFF. The CDR3 coding sequence is TGTGCCTGGAGTGGGGGCGGACAGATGAACACTGAAGCTTTCTTT. Full variable domain (outside the CDR3, taken from reference TRBV30 and TRBJ1-1): SQTIHQWPATLVQPVGSPLSLECTVEGTSNPNLYWYRQAAGRGLQLLFYSVGIGQISSEVPQNLSASRPQDRQFILSSKKLLLSDSGFYLCAWSGGGQMNTEAFFGQGTRLTVV.

This rearrangement joins TRBV7-2 to TRBJ2-1; TRBD1 matches 8 bases. CDR3 length: 16 amino acids. Trimming cost V 2 bases and J 6 bases; bases outside gene matches: 9. CDR1 is SGHTA, CDR2 FQGNSA, per germline. Here the CDR3 DNA reads TGTGCCAGCAGCTTAACGGCGGGACAGGAATTCAATGAGCAGTTCTTC. Protein: CASSLTAGQEFNEQFF.

This sequence joins TRBV19 and TRBJ2-7, with D possibly being TRBD2 (5 bases). The ends were cut back, 6 bases at V and 3 bases at J, with 21 bases in the middle. CDR3 length: 16 amino acids. Per germline, CDR1 LNHDA and CDR2 SQIVND (reference sequence). DNA of the CDR3: TGTGCCAGTAGCACAAGCCAGGTCGGGGTCCGCTACGAGCAGTACTTC. It is translated as CASSTSQVGVRYEQYF.

The CDR3 DNA reads as TGTGCCAGCCTTCCCCGGACAGGCGGCTCGGTCTATGGCTACACCTTC. This gives the protein CASLPRTGGSVYGYTF. V and J are TRBV2 and TRBJ1-2; 7 bases are shared with TRBD1. The germline V gene has CDR1 SNHLY and CDR2 FYNNEI. The J segment lost 4 bases and the V segment lost 8 bases, leaving 16 bases of the junction unmatched. The CDR3 has 16 residues.

Comments on this clone: At one boundary the junction diverges from the germline segment, which might be a read error. V is TRBV20-1 and J is TRBJ1-4; perhaps TRBD1 as D (5 bases). This CDR3 is 10 amino acids long. Germline V gives CDR1 DFQATT, CDR2 SNEGSKA (reference sequence). The CDR3 DNA reads TGCAGTGCAAGCGACAGATTGGGGATTTTT. The encoded protein is CSASDRLGIF.

The chain carries TRBV6-5 and TRBJ1-2; 9 bases agree with TRBD1. Germline-derived CDR1 and CDR2 are MNHEY and SVGAGI. The CDR3 runs 15 residues. The V and J ends lost 5 bases and 2 bases, in that order; junction bases with no gene match: 6. CDR3 protein: CASSTPDRGNYGYTF. The CDR3 DNA follows: TGTGCCAGCAGTACCCCGGACAGGGGAAACTATGGCTACACCTTC.

The V call is TRBV4-2, the J call TRBJ1-6; D not resolved. Between the trimmed V and J ends, which lost 3 bases and 10 bases, there was a span of 16 bases. The V gene's germline CDR1 is LGHNA and CDR2 YNFKEQ. The CDR3 has 15 amino acids. The CDR3 DNA reads TGTGCCAGCAGCCATGGAGTACGGAACGACTCACCCCTCCACTTT. The encoded protein is CASSHGVRNDSPLHF.

This clone was counted only a few times. The chain links TRBV11-1 to TRBJ2-1, with 10 bases lining up with TRBD1. This CDR3 comprises 16 residues. Germline assignment: CDR1 SGHAT and CDR2 FQDESV (reference sequence). V shed 2 bases and J 3 bases; nucleotides not matched to a gene: 4. The CDR3 spells CASSLLRTGGYNEQFF. In nucleotides, the CDR3 is TGTGCCAGCAGCTTATTACGGACAGGGGGCTACAATGAGCAGTTCTTC.

The table lists this clone with a few counts. The gene calls are TRBV5-1 and TRBJ2-3; tentative D call: TRBD2 (6 bases). Looked up from germline, CDR1 is SGHRS and CDR2 is YFSETQ. CDR3 size: 16 residues. Trimming shortened V by 0 bases and J by 2 bases, and 13 bases separated the two germline ends. The CDR3 DNA follows: TGCGCCAGCAGCTTGGCCATAGCGGAAAACACAGATACGCAGTATTTT. Translation gives CASSLAIAENTDTQYF. The full variable domain, completed using reference TRBV5-1 and TRBJ2-3, is KAGVTQTPRYLIKTRGQQVTLSCSPISGHRSVSWYQQTPGQGLQFLFEYFSETQRNKGNFPGRFSGRQFSNSRSEMNVSTLELGDSALYLCASSLAIAENTDTQYFGPGTRLTVL.

The genes are TRBV7-6 and TRBJ2-5; D is perhaps TRBD1 (6 bases). V was clipped by 1 base and J by 5 bases, with 11 bases between them. The CDR3 is 14 amino acids. Germline V gene data show CDR1 as SGHVS and CDR2 as FNYEAQ. The CDR3 spells CASSLENREETQYF. CDR3 nucleotides: TGTGCCAGCAGCTTAGAGAACAGGGAGGAGACCCAGTACTTC.

The chain combines TRBV7-2 with TRBJ1-2; 8 positions match TRBD1. Germline V gene sequence: CDR1 SGHTA, CDR2 FQGNSA. CDR3 length: 16 residues. With V trimmed by 5 bases and J by 0 bases, 8 bases remained unmatched. CDR3 sequence reads: CASSAQGAPTNYGYTF. The CDR3 bases are TGTGCCAGCAGCGCCCAGGGGGCGCCGACTAACTATGGCTACACCTTC.

The genes are TRBV29-1 and TRBJ1-2; 7 bases fit TRBD1. Germline V gene sequence: CDR1 SQVTM, CDR2 ANQGSEA. The CDR3 contains 12 residues. V dropped 5 bases and J dropped 2; count of bases not matched to a gene: 2. The CDR3 nucleotides are TGCAGCGTTCCGGGACAGAACTATGGCTACACCTTC. Amino acids: CSVPGQNYGYTF. Drawing the rest from reference TRBV29-1 and TRBJ1-2, the complete variable domain is SAVISQKPSRDICQRGTSLTIQCQVDSQVTMMFWYRQQPGQSLTLIATANQGSEATYESGFVIDKFPISRPNLTFSTLTVSNMSPEDSSIYLCSVPGQNYGYTFGSGTRLTVV.

CDR3 loop: CASSLPGLALDEQFF. CDR3 nucleotide sequence: TGTGCCAGCAGCTTGCCGGGACTAGCCCTCGATGAGCAGTTCTTC. This rearrangement joins TRBV5-8 to TRBJ2-1; 9 nucleotides align to TRBD2. Germline lookup yields CDR1 SGHTS and CDR2 YDEGEE. The CDR3 is made up of 15 amino acids. V lost 1 base and J lost 8; bases outside the gene matches: 7. The full variable domain, completed using reference TRBV5-8 and TRBJ2-1, is EAGVTQSPTHLIKTRGQQATLRCSPISGHTSVYWYQQALGLGLQFLLWYDEGEERNRGNFPPRFSGRQFPNYSSELNVNALELEDSALYLCASSLPGLALDEQFFGPGTRLTVL.

The V call is TRBV28, the J call TRBJ2-4; 8 nucleotides line up with TRBD1. J was trimmed by 0 bases and V by 8 bases; bases with no gene match: 21. Germline CDR1 MDHEN, CDR2 SYDVKM. The length of the CDR3 is 20 residues. This CDR3 is CASSLGGRQGRELAKNIQYF. As DNA, the CDR3 is TGTGCCAGCTCATTGGGAGGAAGACAGGGGAGAGAATTAGCCAAAAACATTCAGTACTTC.

The V gene is TRBV4-2, the J gene TRBJ2-2; 7 bases are a match to TRBD2. The CDR3 runs to 17 residues. V was pared by 2 bases and J by 2 bases, with 8 bases of the junction left unmatched. From germline, CDR1 is LGHNA and CDR2 YNFKEQ. CDR3: CASSQLKLAVNTGELFF. The CDR3 region has the DNA TGTGCCAGCAGCCAATTAAAGCTAGCGGTCAACACCGGGGAGCTGTTTTTT.

This clone was found a few times. V gene TRBV11-2 combines with J gene TRBJ1-6; 7 bases agree with TRBD1. Germline CDR1 SGHAT, CDR2 FQNNGV. CDR3 length equals 13 residues. V was clipped by 5 bases and J by 10 bases; unmatched bases: 5. The DNA for the CDR3 is TGTGCCAGCAGCCCACACAGGGGATCACCCCTCCACTTT. Translating it yields CASSPHRGSPLHF.

The chain couples TRBV29-1 to TRBJ2-7; perhaps TRBD1 as D (6 bases). Germline lookup yields CDR1 SQVTM and CDR2 ANQGSEA. The CDR3 has 12 residues. The V gene lost 6 bases and the J gene lost 4 bases, with 13 bases spanning the gap. As DNA, the CDR3 is TGCAGCGTCTGTACAACAGGGTACGAGCAGTACTTC. Encoded protein: CSVCTTGYEQYF.